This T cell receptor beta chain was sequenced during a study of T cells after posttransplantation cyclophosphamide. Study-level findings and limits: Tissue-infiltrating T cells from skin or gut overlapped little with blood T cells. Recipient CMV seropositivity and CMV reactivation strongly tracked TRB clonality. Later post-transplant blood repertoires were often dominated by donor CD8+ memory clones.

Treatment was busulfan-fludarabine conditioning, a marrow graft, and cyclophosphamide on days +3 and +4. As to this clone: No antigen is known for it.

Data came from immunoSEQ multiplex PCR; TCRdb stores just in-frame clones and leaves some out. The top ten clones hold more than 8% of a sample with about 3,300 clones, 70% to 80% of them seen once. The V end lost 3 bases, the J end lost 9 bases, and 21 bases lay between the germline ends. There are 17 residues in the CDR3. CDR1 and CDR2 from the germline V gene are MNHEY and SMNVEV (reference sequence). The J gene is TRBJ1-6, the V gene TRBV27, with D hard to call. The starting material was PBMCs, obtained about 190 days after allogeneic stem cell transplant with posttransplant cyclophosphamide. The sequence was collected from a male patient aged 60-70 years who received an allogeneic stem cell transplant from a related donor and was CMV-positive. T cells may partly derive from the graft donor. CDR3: CASSFASGVLVVSPLHF. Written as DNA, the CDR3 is TGTGCCAGCAGTTTCGCGTCGGGAGTGCTGGTAGTTTCACCCCTCCACTTT.